This TCR beta chain was recovered during a study of patients and donors after allogeneic stem cell transplantation. The CDR3 runs 14 residues. Trimming pared 1 base from V and 8 bases from J, leaving 13 bases between. The germline V gene encodes CDR1 SGHRS and CDR2 YFSETQ. Using its own MiXCR run on the RT-PCR reads, TCRdb lists one record per CDR3 protein. The repertoire holds 400,000 to 500,000 distinct CDR3 sequences, with around 16% as singletons. The chain recombines TRBV5-1 with TRBJ2-1; maybe TRBD2 (6 bases). The sample consisted of blood, either unsorted or a sorted T cell fraction (not recorded which). This TCR was recovered from a human donor who was either an allogeneic HSCT recipient or a stem cell or donor lymphocyte infusion donor (not recorded which). It is not recorded whose cells these are; they may come from a transplant donor. CDR3 protein: CASSLLSSVDEQFF. CDR3 bases: TGCGCCAGCAGCTTGCTGTCTAGCGTAGATGAGCAGTTCTTC.